This T cell receptor beta chain was retrieved from a study of cytomegalovirus exposure and HLA in healthy donors. Amplification used 60 Vbeta primers and 13 Jbeta primers. TCRdb's table, derived via immunoSEQ multiplex PCR, lists solely in-frame clones and lacks some. Altogether under 200,000 clones are present, roughly 85% being singletons, with the ten largest covering 0.69%. With 5 bases clipped from V and 2 bases from J, the junction kept 4 bases outside the gene matches. CDR1 is SGHTA and CDR2 is FQGTGA in the germline V gene. The CDR3 sequence is 14 residues long. This clone was seen more than once but under ten times. Other nucleotide sequences in the sample specify the same CDR3.

The specimen was PBMCs. The chain joins TRBV7-3 to TRBJ1-1, with 8 bases lining up with TRBD1. This TCR was sampled from a middle-aged woman in good health and CMV-seronegative. DNA for the CDR3: TGTGCCAGCAGCCCCGGACAGGGAAACACTGAAGCTTTCTTT. It yields the protein CASSPGQGNTEAFF.